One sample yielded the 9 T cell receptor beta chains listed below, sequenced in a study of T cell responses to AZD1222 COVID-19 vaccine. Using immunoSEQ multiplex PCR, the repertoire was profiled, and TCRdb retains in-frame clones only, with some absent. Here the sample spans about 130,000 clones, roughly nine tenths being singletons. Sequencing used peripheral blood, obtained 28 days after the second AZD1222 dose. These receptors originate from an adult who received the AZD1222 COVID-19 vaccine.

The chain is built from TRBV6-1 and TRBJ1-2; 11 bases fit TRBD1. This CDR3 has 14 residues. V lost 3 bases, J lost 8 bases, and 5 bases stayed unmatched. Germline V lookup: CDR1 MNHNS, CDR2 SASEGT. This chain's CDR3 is CASSEGQGVGGYTF. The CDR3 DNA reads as TGTGCCAGCAGTGAGGGACAGGGGGTGGGCGGCTACACCTTC.

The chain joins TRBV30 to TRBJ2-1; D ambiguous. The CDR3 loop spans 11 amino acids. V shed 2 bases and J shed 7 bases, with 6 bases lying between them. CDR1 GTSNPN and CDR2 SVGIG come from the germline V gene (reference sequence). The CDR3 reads CAWSNMNEQFF. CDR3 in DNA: TGTGCCTGGAGTAATATGAATGAGCAGTTCTTC.

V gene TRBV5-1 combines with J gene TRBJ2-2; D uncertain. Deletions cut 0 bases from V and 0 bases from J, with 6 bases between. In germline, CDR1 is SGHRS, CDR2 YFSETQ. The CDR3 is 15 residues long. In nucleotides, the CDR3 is TGCGCCAGCAGCTTGGACGGGCCGAACACCGGGGAGCTGTTTTTT. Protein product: CASSLDGPNTGELFF. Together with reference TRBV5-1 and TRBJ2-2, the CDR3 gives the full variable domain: KAGVTQTPRYLIKTRGQQVTLSCSPISGHRSVSWYQQTPGQGLQFLFEYFSETQRNKGNFPGRFSGRQFSNSRSEMNVSTLELGDSALYLCASSLDGPNTGELFFGEGSRLTVL.

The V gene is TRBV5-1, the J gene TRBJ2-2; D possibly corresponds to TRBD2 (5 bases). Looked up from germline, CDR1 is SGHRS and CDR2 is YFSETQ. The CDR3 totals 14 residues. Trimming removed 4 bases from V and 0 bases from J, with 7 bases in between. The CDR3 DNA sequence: TGCGCCAGCAGCCCCGGGACGAACACCGGGGAGCTGTTTTTT. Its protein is CASSPGTNTGELFF.

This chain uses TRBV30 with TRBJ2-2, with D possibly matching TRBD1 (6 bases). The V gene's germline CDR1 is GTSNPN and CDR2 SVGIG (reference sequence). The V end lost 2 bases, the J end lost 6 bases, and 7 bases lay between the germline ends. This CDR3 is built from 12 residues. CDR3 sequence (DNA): TGTGCCTGGAGTCCAGGGGCCGGGGAGCTGTTTTTT. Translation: CAWSPGAGELFF.

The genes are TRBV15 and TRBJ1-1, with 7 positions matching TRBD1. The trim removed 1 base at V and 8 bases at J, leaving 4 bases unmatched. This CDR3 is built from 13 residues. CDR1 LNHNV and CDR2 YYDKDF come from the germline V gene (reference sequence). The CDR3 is CATSRGRGEEAFF. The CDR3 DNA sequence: TGTGCCACCAGCAGAGGCAGGGGGGAGGAAGCTTTCTTT.

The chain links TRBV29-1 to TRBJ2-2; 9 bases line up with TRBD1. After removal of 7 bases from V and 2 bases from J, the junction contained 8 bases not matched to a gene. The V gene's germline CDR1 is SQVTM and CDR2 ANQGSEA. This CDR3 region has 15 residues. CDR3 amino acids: CSGYRGQINTGELFF. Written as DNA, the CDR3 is TGCAGCGGATACAGGGGGCAAATAAACACCGGGGAGCTGTTTTTT.

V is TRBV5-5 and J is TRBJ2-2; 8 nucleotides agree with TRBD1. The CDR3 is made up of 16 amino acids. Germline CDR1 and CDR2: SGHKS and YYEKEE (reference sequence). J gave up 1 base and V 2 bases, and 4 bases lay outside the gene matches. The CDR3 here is CASSLTGGRNTGELFF. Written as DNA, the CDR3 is TGTGCCAGCAGCTTAACAGGGGGAAGGAACACCGGGGAGCTGTTTTTT. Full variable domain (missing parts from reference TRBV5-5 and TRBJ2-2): DAGVTQSPTHLIKTRGQQVTLRCSPISGHKSVSWYQQVLGQGPQFIFQYYEKEERGRGNFPDRFSARQFPNYSSELNVNALLLGDSALYLCASSLTGGRNTGELFFGEGSRLTVL.

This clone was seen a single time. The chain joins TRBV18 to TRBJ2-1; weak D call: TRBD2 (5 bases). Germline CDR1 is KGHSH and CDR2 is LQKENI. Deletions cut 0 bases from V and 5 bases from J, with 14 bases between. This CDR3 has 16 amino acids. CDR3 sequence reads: CASSPPTGKRDNEQFF. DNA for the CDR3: TGTGCCAGCTCACCACCAACGGGAAAGAGGGACAATGAGCAGTTCTTC.